The T cell receptor (beta chain) under discussion was sequenced for a study of neurological immune-mediated disorders. CDR1 SGHRS and CDR2 YFSETQ come from the germline V gene. V was clipped by 4 bases and J by 8 bases, with 15 bases between them. The CDR3 runs to 14 residues. This clonotype came up many times. The team produced cDNA through 5'RACE using 10-nucleotide random UMIs. TCRdb re-called the 5' RACE reads through MiXCR, storing one row per CDR3 protein. The sample lists approximately 36,000 distinct CDR3 sequences; approximately 10% were seen once. Stated time point: technical triplicate 1. This rearrangement joins TRBV5-1 to TRBJ1-4; D perhaps matches TRBD1 (5 bases). The sequence came from a man aged 60 to 69 with HTLV-1-associated myelopathy (HAM/TSP). Sequenced sample: PBMCs. This CDR3 is CASSLDRLREKLFF. In nucleotides, the CDR3 is TGCGCCAGCAGCCTCGACAGATTAAGGGAAAAACTGTTTTTT.